The present TCR beta chain was sequenced within a study of T cells in tuberculosis. As for the study in general: IGRA-negative adolescents, IGRA-positive adolescents with latent tuberculosis and adults with active tuberculosis formed this South African cohort. PBMC were archived before or within 7 days of starting treatment. Study results and caveats: Active tuberculosis TCR-alpha repertoires lay closer to GMM-specific TCRs than IGRA-negative controls, suggesting clonal expansion.

Sample time point: new active TB diagnosis, blood taken before or within 7 days of starting treatment. Each patient had positive sputum smear microscopy and/or positive culture. With 1 base clipped from V and 5 bases from J, the junction kept 14 bases outside the gene matches. Germline CDR1 is SGHVS and CDR2 is FQNEAQ. This CDR3 is 19 amino acids long. Produced via immunoSEQ multiplex PCR; TCRdb's table is partial and in-frame only. The sample includes under 35,000 clones, roughly 94% of them seen just once. On this clone itself: Its antigen is as yet unknown.

The source was PBMCs, collected at tuberculosis diagnosis. The chain uses TRBV7-8 and TRBJ2-1, with 10 bases fitting TRBD2. The origin of this receptor is an adult with tuberculosis. Some clones in this sample may be carry-over from other donors' samples. The DNA for the CDR3 is TGTGCCAGCAGCTTAGTTGTCCTAGCGGGGGTCCTACAGGACAATGAGCAGTTCTTC. Protein: CASSLVVLAGVLQDNEQFF. The complete variable domain, with remaining parts taken from reference TRBV7-8 and TRBJ2-1, reads GAGVSQSPRYKVAKRGQDVALRCDPISGHVSLFWYQQALGQGPEFLTYFQNEAQLDKSGLPSDRFFAERPEGSVSTLKIQRTQQEDSAVYLCASSLVVLAGVLQDNEQFFGPGTRLTVL.